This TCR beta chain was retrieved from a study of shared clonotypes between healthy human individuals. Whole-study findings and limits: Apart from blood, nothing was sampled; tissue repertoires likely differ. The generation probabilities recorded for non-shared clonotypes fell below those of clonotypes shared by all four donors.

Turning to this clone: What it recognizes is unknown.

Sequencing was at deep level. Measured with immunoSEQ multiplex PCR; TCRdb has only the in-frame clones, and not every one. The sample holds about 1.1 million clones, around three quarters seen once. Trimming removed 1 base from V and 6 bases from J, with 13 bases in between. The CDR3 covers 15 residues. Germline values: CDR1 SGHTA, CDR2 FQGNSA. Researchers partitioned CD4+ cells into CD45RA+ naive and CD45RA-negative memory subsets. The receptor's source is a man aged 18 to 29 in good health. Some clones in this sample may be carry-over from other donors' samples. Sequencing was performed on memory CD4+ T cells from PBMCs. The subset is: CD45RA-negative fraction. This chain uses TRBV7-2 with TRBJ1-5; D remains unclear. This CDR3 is CASSLGAFSGQPQHF. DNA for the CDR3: TGTGCCAGCAGCTTAGGTGCCTTCTCAGGTCAGCCCCAGCATTTT.